This TCR beta chain came from a study of CD8+ T cells in alopecia areata. General study points: For baseline CD8+ expansion, any link to response stays uncertain with one nonresponder.

As regards this clone: What it binds is not known.

Treatment of the sample: oral pan-JAK inhibitor, 5-10 mg twice daily. This CDR3 has 15 residues. V was pared by 2 bases and J by 7 bases, with 17 bases between. Germline V gene sequence: CDR1 GTSNPN, CDR2 SVGIG (reference sequence). After isolation, RNA underwent reverse transcription to generate cDNA as the sequencing template. The data were produced by immunoSEQ multiplex PCR, yet TCRdb's version contains in-frame clones alone and is incomplete. The repertoire consists of hundreds of thousands of clones, with approximately 72% occurring once and the leading ten covering roughly 1.2%. The chain has TRBV30 and TRBJ1-4, with D perhaps matching TRBD1 (5 bases). The clonotype originates from a human donor with alopecia areata. Sequencing used CD4+ T cells sorted from blood, obtained at approximately week 45, from a patient treated with tofacitinib. This CDR3 reads CAWSSVGGRGEKLFF. For the CDR3, the DNA is TGTGCCTGGAGTTCCGTGGGGGGGAGAGGTGAAAAACTGTTTTTT.